Only a few counts were recorded for the clone carrying this T cell receptor beta chain. The antigen is unknown. The sample originates from a study of T cell repertoires in cytomegalovirus infection. TCRdb analysed the reads with MiXCR anew, one entry per CDR3 protein. The profile shows some 480,000 distinct CDR3 sequences, roughly a third of them singletons. V lost 3 bases and J lost 3; bases outside the gene matches: 3. The CDR3 sequence is 13 residues long. Germline V gene sequence: CDR1 DFQATT, CDR2 SNEGSKA (reference sequence). This material consisted of cultured PBMCs, taken from culture after CMV antigen stimulation. The rearrangement joins TRBV20-1 to TRBJ2-5, with 8 bases identical to TRBD2. The clonotype originates from a human donor in good health (CMV status not recorded). Some clones in this sample may be carry-over from other donors' samples. CDR3 sequence (DNA): TGCAGTGCTAGCGGGAGGGGGGAAGAGACCCAGTACTTC. As protein: CSASGRGEETQYF.